This record covers a single T cell receptor (beta chain). There is no known antigen for this receptor. No base qualities exist here, and no much larger clone lies one base off it. The cohort was made up of 500 to 800 healthy bone marrow donors. At the time of sampling, all cohort members were nominally healthy, though unrecorded immune exposures were likely present. The donor tested CMV seronegative, placing the donor among the roughly 400 seronegative members of the cohort. Every donor gave a peripheral blood sample, and the peripheral blood mononuclear cells from that sample were used for TCR beta sequencing. The Qiagen DNeasy Blood Extraction Kit was used to extract genomic DNA from the blood cell samples. Its CDR3 holds 13 amino acids, cysteine through phenylalanine. Kept here is only the CDR3 DNA, which spans 39 bases and is read in frame from base 1. From a lookup of the germline V gene (reference sequence), CDR1 and CDR2 are GTSNPN and SVGIG. Trimming costs V 4 bases and J 4 bases, and their ends lie 13 bases apart.

The sample belongs to a study of cytomegalovirus exposure and HLA in healthy donors (TCRdb year 2017). Describing the broader study: According to an earlier analysis of several hundred of the donors, about 179 million T cells yielded over 90 million unique TCR beta sequences and more than 250 Gb of sequence data. An early release covering around 630 HLA-typed donors comprised 300 to 350 gigabases of sequencing data and 65 million to 100 million unique TCR sequences. Of the roughly 400 genotyped donors, over 70% fell in the genetic ancestry cluster associated with self-reported Caucasian donors. Typing coverage varied by locus: roughly 620-630 donors for A, B, C, DRB1 and DQB1; approximately 500 for DQA1; more than 600 for DPA1; fewer than 480 for DPB1. Along with the 666-subject first cohort, a separate validation cohort of over a hundred different subjects was used. The later analysis used no new phenotypic data to find candidate immune exposures, relying instead on TCR beta sequences and their occurrence across donors. Every repertoire in the discovery cohort had been generated on one and the same sequencing platform. In a later analysis, previously published TCR beta repertoires from 670 or so donors were re-analyzed and high-resolution HLA genotyping was added so that TCR occurrence patterns could be studied. Class I and class II HLA loci were covered by the typing at four-digit resolution. Alongside the repertoire data, information on donor age, sex, ethnicity and CMV serostatus was compiled. The study used immunosequencing to profile the T cell repertoires of some 600 subjects and linked those repertoires to cytomegalovirus serostatus. Because of strong linkage in the cohort, roughly five DR-DQ haplotypes were treated as single units for association and clustering. In an earlier analysis of 587 of the donors, high-throughput TCR beta sequencing was used to judge whether each TCR beta V gene segment behaved as functional or pseudogenic. Genome-wide SNP genotypes for about 65% of the roughly 670 donors were used in a later genetic analysis, which treated that subset as a discovery cohort. High-throughput TCR immunosequencing, statistical association of individual TCRs with disease status, and machine learning were combined to predict cytomegalovirus infection status. The study was designed to test whether signatures of past pathogen exposure could be identified by cataloging public T cell receptors. Among 300 to 500 genotyped donors of the cohort, an average of roughly 230,000 unique TCR beta nucleotide sequences was sequenced per donor, of which 15% to 20% were non-productive. On the study overall, not on this receptor specifically: A further reported finding was that TCR beta sequences accurately predicted the HLA-A and HLA-B alleles for most subjects in the first cohort. The only immune exposure information available for the cohort was CMV serostatus. A total of 150 to 200 TCR beta chains were listed by the study as associated with cytomegalovirus. In a later analysis, HLA-associated TCR beta chains were found to be more clonally expanded and to have lower generation probabilities than equally common non-associated chains. A group of highly shared sequence variants was considered likely to be a technical artifact of the sequencing pipeline. According to the authors, the approach could potentially be generalized to other disease states and immunological phenotypes. In vitro tests confirmed that three of the cytomegalovirus-associated TCR beta chains recognize cytomegalovirus antigens. Because counts were too low, more than 15 rarely observed V segments, including chromosome 9 orphons, were left out of the earlier analysis of several hundred of the donors. In this cohort, only TCR beta chains were sequenced, and detectable features were limited by the absence of alpha or paired-chain data. Because some donors lacked HLA typing at each locus, the association tests relied only on the typed subset. Most TCR sequences were observed very rarely across donors, whereas some public TCRs were present in many individuals. A later analysis found that most CMV-associated TCR beta chains appeared HLA-restricted, with HLA associations seemingly driven largely by CMV exposure. At a false discovery rate of 0.05, a later analysis linked around 17,000 TCR beta sequences to specific HLA alleles. An earlier analysis of approximately 600 of the donors showed that most TCR beta V segments appeared in productive rearrangements either about 90% or about 30% of the time, which broadly matched IMGT annotations. According to a later genetic analysis, donors in an Asian-associated ancestry cluster had fewer N-insertions in productive TCRs than the approximately 700-donor mean. Strong co-occurrence of HLA alleles, especially DR and DQ, made assigning TCR associations to individual alleles difficult. According to a later analysis, parvovirus B19, influenza, CMV and Epstein-Barr virus appeared linked to several top co-occurrence clusters. V-gene and J-gene trimming of TCR beta chains was associated with a missense DCLRE1C variant in a later genetic analysis, and the association was replicated in an independent cohort. In a later analysis, TCR association rates were found to vary across HLA loci, with the most associated TCRs seen for DRB1 alleles and the fewest for HLA-C alleles. Cytomegalovirus status was reported to be diagnosed by the classifier with high specificity and sensitivity in both the original and validation cohorts. Correlated functional status among segregating V segments might be attributable to linkage disequilibrium, but an unknown experimental factor could not be ruled out. The presence/absence analyses assumed that sequencing depth was roughly uniform across donors, and that assumption may not be true. Because the 87-base-pair reads could not distinguish some IMGT-functional V segments, including TRBV6-2 and TRBV6-3, those segments were excluded.

To prepare the library, the immunoSEQ multiplex PCR assay was applied. For the multiplex PCR, a mixture combining 60 forward primers for TCR Vbeta segments and 13 reverse primers for TCR Jbeta segments was used. Amplification of the CDR3 region of rearranged TCR beta genes was performed with a multiplex PCR assay on genomic DNA. The Illumina HiSeq System was used to sequence the amplified TCR beta libraries as 87-base-pair reads. On the study's bioinformatics: Across the 700 or so repertoires, a later analysis counted about 81 million unique TCR beta chains, roughly 11 million of which were shared by at least two donors. Raw reads were error-corrected and collapsed into unique sequences with a nearest-neighbor algorithm that merged closely related sequences to remove PCR and sequencing errors. Alignment of CDR3 sequences to IMGT reference sequences was used to assign V, D and J gene segments. Each retained sequence needed at least a six-nucleotide match to both a V gene segment and a J gene segment. A rearrangement was called productive if the CDR3 had no stop codons and remained in frame with V and J, and every other rearrangement was called non-productive. Following IMGT convention, CDR3 was defined as the stretch from the second conserved V-encoded cysteine to the conserved J-encoded phenylalanine. The earlier analysis of approximately 500 of the donors excluded sequences that lacked an unambiguous match to a single V gene segment. An earlier analysis of fewer than 750 of the donors classified V segments as functional when productive rearrangements were above 56.7% and as segregating when the standard deviation between donors was above 5%. A statistical classification framework was built to diagnose cytomegalovirus status from the catalog of TCR beta chain sequences. In a later analysis, V and J genes were assigned by comparing TCR nucleotide sequences against IMGT/GENE-DB human TR gene sequences. In a later analysis, CDR3 sequences and most-parsimonious VDJ recombination scenarios were assigned using the TCRdist pipeline. In a later analysis, each TCR beta chain was defined by its CDR3 amino acid sequence together with its V-gene family, and reads without a unique V-gene family were excluded. To address suspected cross-contamination and a sequencing artifact, a later analysis removed a few hundred highly shared, low-generation-probability nucleotide sequences. For each public chain, a later analysis derived a clonal expansion index from normalized ranks of inferred template counts within each repertoire. Generation probabilities in a later analysis came from a VDJ recombination model fitted to out-of-frame rearrangements, and those results were checked against IGoR. In a later analysis, TCR-TCR, TCR-HLA and TCR-CMV co-occurrence was scored with hypergeometric tests, and a repertoire-size bias correction was applied to TCR pairs. To estimate false discovery rates, a later analysis permuted the HLA or CMV assignments 20 times. In a later analysis, co-occurring TCRs were grouped using DBSCAN, with TCRdist sequence similarity added in when clustering inside HLA-allele-positive subsets. Repertoires with fewer than 30,000 or more than 120,000 public chains, plus five repertoires with anomalous nucleotide sharing, were excluded from co-occurrence clustering. This immuneACCESS table, as held by TCRdb, lists in-frame sequences with V and J called but not all clones. Of the missing ones, under half trace to an unresolved V gene in checked studies; the others have no known cause. The DNA gave D and trimming, while V, J and clone size come from that table. Within this sample are 200,000 to 300,000 clones, with just under 80% of them counted one time only. The top ten clonotypes cover about 0.47% of the sample.

The sequence was collected from a boy between 10 and 17 years old in good health and CMV-seronegative. Source material: PBMCs. The chain employs TRBV30 and TRBJ1-2; perhaps TRBD1 is the D gene, with 5 bases matching. Here the CDR3 is given as CAWIRGVGYGYTF. The nucleotides are TGTGCCTGGATTAGGGGTGTGGGCTATGGCTACACCTTC.